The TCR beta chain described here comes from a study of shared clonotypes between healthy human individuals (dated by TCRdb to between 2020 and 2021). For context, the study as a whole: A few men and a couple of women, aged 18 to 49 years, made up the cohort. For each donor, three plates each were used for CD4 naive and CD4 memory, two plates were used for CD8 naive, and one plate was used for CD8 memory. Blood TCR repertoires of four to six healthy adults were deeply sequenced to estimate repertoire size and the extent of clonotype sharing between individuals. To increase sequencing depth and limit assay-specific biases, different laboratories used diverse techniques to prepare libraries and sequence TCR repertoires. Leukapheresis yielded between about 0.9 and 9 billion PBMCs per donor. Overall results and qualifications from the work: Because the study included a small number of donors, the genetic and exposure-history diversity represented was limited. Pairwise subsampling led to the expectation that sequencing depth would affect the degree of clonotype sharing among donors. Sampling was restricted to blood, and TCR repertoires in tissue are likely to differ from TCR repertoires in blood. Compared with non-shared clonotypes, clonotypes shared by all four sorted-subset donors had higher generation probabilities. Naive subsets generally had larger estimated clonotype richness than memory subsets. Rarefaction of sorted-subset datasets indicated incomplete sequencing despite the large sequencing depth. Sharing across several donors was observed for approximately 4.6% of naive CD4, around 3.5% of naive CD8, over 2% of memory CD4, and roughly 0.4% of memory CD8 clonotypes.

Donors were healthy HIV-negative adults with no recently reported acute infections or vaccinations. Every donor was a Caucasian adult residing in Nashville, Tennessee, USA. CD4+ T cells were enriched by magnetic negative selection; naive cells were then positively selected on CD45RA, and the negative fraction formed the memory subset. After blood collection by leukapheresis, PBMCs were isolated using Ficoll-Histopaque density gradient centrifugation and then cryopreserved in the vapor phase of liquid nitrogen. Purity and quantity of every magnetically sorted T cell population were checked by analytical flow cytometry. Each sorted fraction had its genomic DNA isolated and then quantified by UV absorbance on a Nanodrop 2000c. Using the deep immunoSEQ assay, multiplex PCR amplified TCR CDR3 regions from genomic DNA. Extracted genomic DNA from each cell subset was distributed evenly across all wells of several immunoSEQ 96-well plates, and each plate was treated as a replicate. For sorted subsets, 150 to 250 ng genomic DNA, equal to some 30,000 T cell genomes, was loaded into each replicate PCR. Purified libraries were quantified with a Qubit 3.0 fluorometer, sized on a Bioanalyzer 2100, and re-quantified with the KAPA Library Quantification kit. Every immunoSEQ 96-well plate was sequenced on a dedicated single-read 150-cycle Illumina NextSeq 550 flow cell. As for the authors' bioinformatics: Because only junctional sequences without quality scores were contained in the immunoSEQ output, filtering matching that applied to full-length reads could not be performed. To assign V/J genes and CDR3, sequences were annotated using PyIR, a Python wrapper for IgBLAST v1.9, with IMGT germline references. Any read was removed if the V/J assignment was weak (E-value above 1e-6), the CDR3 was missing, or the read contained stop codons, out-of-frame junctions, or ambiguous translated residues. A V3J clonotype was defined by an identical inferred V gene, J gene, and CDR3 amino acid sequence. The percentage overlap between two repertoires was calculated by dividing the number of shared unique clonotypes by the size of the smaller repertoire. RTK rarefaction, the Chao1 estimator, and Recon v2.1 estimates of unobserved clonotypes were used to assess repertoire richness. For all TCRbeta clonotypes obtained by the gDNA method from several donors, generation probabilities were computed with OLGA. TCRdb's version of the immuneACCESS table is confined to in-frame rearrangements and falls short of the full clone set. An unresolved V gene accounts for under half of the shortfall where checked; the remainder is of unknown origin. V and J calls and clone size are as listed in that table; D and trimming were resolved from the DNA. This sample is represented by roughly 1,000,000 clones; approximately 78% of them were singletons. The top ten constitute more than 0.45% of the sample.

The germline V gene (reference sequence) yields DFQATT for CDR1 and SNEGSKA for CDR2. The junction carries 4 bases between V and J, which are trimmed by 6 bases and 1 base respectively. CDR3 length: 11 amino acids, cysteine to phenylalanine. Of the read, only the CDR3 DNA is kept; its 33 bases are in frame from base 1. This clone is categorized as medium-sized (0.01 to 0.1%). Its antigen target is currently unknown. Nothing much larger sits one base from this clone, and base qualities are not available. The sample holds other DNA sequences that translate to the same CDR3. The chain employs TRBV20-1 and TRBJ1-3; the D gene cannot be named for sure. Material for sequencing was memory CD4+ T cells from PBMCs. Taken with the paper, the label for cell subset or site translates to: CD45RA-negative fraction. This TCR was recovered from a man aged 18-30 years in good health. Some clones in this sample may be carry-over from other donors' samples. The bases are TGCAGTGCCGAATCTGGAAACACCATATATTTT. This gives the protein CSAESGNTIYF.